This TCR beta chain is drawn from a study of cytomegalovirus exposure and HLA in healthy donors. Study-wide points: The study designated over 150 TCR beta chains cytomegalovirus-associated. The classifier reportedly diagnosed cytomegalovirus status with high sensitivity and specificity.

This CDR3 has 15 amino acids. Germline CDR1 reads SSHAT; CDR2 reads FNYEAQ (reference sequence). Only in-frame clones appear in the TCRdb table, and some are missing; sequencing was by immunoSEQ multiplex PCR. The sample has more than 120,000 clones; 85% to 90% are singletons. The sample holds a few counts of this clone. Its antigen is not identified. The donors were part of the roughly 120-subject validation cohort, which stood apart from the 666-subject first cohort. The chain joins TRBV7-7 to TRBJ1-2, with 11 bases that match TRBD1. Sequenced input: PBMCs. The TCR originated in a man between 18 and 35 years old in good health and CMV-seropositive. CDR3 nucleotide sequence: TGTGCTAGCGGGCAGGACAGGGGGCTCCACTATGGCTACACCTTC. As protein: CASGQDRGLHYGYTF.